This T cell receptor beta chain was identified during a study of control samples from healthy donors and cancer patients. TCRdb keeps only in-frame clones here, not all; method: immunoSEQ multiplex PCR. The repertoire holds 150,000 or so clones, 70% to 90% seen once, with around 12% in the top ten. CDR1 and CDR2 (germline): LGHDT, YNNKEL (reference sequence). There are 21 residues in the CDR3. Between the trimmed V and J ends, which lost 0 bases and 0 bases, there was a span of 21 bases. Sequencing input: blood. This receptor was taken from a man aged 25 to 40 in good health. The J gene is TRBJ2-6, the V gene TRBV3-1 (or the pseudogene TRBV3-2); D tentatively fits TRBD1 or TRBD2 (5 bases each). As DNA, the CDR3 is TGTGCCAGCAGCCAAGATCCGGGACGCTCCGGCGGATTCTCTGGGGCCAACGTCCTGACTTTC. Its translation: CASSQDPGRSGGFSGANVLTF.